The rows below give T cell receptor beta chains drawn from one sample of a study of blood T cells in healthy people across ages. TCRdb fed the 5' RACE reads into MiXCR, producing one record per CDR3 protein. This sample carries about 1.8 million distinct CDR3 sequences, 49% of them seen once, and the ten largest clones take over 2%. The sample comprised blood. The receptor source for this set is a woman aged 40 to 50 in good health. CDR3s include the opening cysteine and the closing phenylalanine or tryptophan. The order of the fields is V gene, D gene, clone size, J gene, CDR3 protein, CDR3 DNA. The D gene is left open where the match is weak. Size is stated for part of the rows, as once, few or many counts, or as a class when the clone is expanded.

>TRBV20-1|.|.|TRBJ2-5
CSANLAGGQGETQYF
TGCAGTGCTAATCTAGCGGGGGGACAGGGGGAGACCCAGTACTTC
>TRBV20-1|.|few|TRBJ2-7
CSAGAVDEQYF
TGCAGTGCGGGGGCAGTCGACGAGCAGTACTTC
>TRBV6-2/TRBV6-3|.|.|TRBJ2-3
CASSDNRGVYTDTQYF
TGTGCCAGCAGCGATAACCGGGGAGTCTACACAGATACGCAGTATTTT
>TRBV6-6|.|few|TRBJ1-2
CASRNRDWGYTF
TGTGCCAGCAGAAACAGGGATTGGGGCTACACCTTC
>TRBV20-1|.|few|TRBJ1-1
CSAPMNTEAFF
TGCAGTGCTCCTATGAACACTGAAGCTTTCTTT
>TRBV7-9|TRBD2|.|TRBJ2-1
CASNSPTGLAGGAQFF
TGTGCCAGCAACTCACCAACGGGACTAGCGGGGGGTGCGCAGTTCTTC
>TRBV20-1|TRBD1|few|TRBJ2-1
CSAPTGDRNEQFF
TGCAGTGCCCCGACAGGGGATCGCAATGAGCAGTTCTTC
>TRBV28|.|.|TRBJ2-5
CASTSPLRQQYF
TGTGCCAGCACCAGCCCGTTGAGACAGCAGTACTTC
>TRBV4-2|TRBD2|.|TRBJ2-1
CASSQDKGAGGGEQFF
TGTGCCAGCAGCCAAGATAAGGGAGCGGGGGGGGGTGAGCAGTTCTTC
>TRBV7-9|.|.|TRBJ2-1
CASGPDILYNEQFF
TGTGCCAGCGGCCCTGACATTCTTTACAATGAGCAGTTCTTC
>TRBV20-1|.|few|TRBJ2-5
CSAPPGYQETQYF
TGCAGTGCTCCTCCAGGTTACCAAGAGACCCAGTACTTC
>TRBV6-2/TRBV6-3|TRBD1|.|TRBJ2-7
CASSYPGQGVYEQYF
TGTGCCAGCAGTTACCCGGGACAGGGGGTTTACGAGCAGTACTTC
>TRBV27|.|.|TRBJ1-4
CASHLRQPATNEKLFF
TGTGCCAGCCATCTACGGCAACCAGCAACTAATGAAAAACTGTTTTTT
>TRBV5-1|.|.|TRBJ2-1
CASSLSWVGYNEQFF
TGCGCCAGCAGCTTGTCGTGGGTAGGCTACAATGAGCAGTTCTTC
>TRBV12-1|.|.|TRBJ2-5
CAVRGGVEYF
TGTGCCGTCAGGGGAGGCGTAGAGTACTTC
>TRBV20-1|.|.|TRBJ2-7
CSAPGAGYSDEQYF
TGCAGTGCTCCCGGTGCGGGGTATAGCGACGAGCAGTACTTC
>TRBV5-1|.|.|TRBJ1-2
CASSPGGQGNGYTF
TGCGCCAGCAGCCCTGGAGGGCAGGGGAATGGCTACACCTTC
>TRBV27|.|.|TRBJ2-1
CASSFGSVTYNEQFF
TGTGCCAGCAGTTTTGGTAGCGTAACCTACAATGAGCAGTTCTTC
>TRBV15|TRBD1|many|TRBJ2-5
CATSRAGTGEETQYF
TGTGCCACCAGCAGAGCTGGGACAGGGGAAGAGACCCAGTACTTC
>TRBV4-1|.|.|TRBJ2-3
CASSPESPATQYF
TGCGCCAGCAGCCCGGAGAGTCCAGCTACGCAGTATTTT
>TRBV2|TRBD2|.|TRBJ2-5
CASRSAAGARQETQYF
TGTGCCAGCAGGTCCGCAGCGGGGGCACGACAAGAGACCCAGTACTTC
>TRBV28|.|few|TRBJ2-7
CASSTRDSSSYEQYF
TGTGCCAGCTCGACCCGGGACTCAAGCTCCTACGAGCAGTACTTC
>TRBV6-1|TRBD2|.|TRBJ2-2
CASRRTSGASNTGELFF
TGTGCCAGCAGAAGGACTAGCGGGGCCTCGAACACCGGGGAGCTGTTTTTT
>TRBV6-2/TRBV6-3|.|.|TRBJ1-6
CASISRKKARTWNSPLHF
TGTGCCAGCATTTCCAGGAAAAAAGCTCGCACCTGGAATTCACCCCTCCACTTT